The entry that follows covers one T cell receptor beta chain sequence. It has no known antigen specificity. Mismatch with germline at one junction end may stem from a read error. Reading the germline V gene (reference sequence) gives CDR1 LNHNV and CDR2 YYDKDF. The CDR3 measures 15 amino acids from cysteine to phenylalanine. Only the CDR3 portion is preserved as DNA: 45 bases, with reading frame beginning at the first base. These data originate in a study of blood T cell repertoires in COVID-19 (dated by TCRdb to the early 2020s). Turning to the overall study: Samples from collaborators originated in the United States, Italy and Spain and spanned both the acute and convalescent phases of COVID-19. The material from the prospective study consisted of cDNA or gDNA derived from T cells, B-cell-depleted T cells, or PBMCs. The dataset comprised deeply sampled blood TCRbeta repertoires from subjects exposed to, actively infected with, or recovered from COVID-19. The repertoires were made available in a free public database intended to serve as a resource for research on the immune response to SARS-CoV-2. Samples came from the ongoing ImmuneRACE study (first 160 participants) plus 1,254 subjects from 6 global collaborators. The sample metadata nearly always contained a de-identified subject ID, COVID-19 status, age in years and sex. Where available, HLA class I and class II types were taken from metadata supplied by the sample provider and were not determined by assay-based typing. Overall study outcomes, separate from this receptor: The quantity of clinical and demographic metadata differed by source and by participant and was supplied without curation.

TCRbeta CDR3 regions were amplified from genomic DNA using the immunoSEQ Assay, a bias-controlled multiplex PCR. For the original study's pipeline: The number of nucleated cells in each sample was estimated by amplification of reference gene primers within the assay. To quantify the absolute abundance of each unique TCRbeta CDR3 rearrangement, sequence reads were collapsed and filtered. Productive Simpson clonality was computed per sample as the square root of Simpson's diversity index over productive rearrangements. This immuneACCESS table, as held by TCRdb, lists in-frame sequences with V and J called but not all clones. Of the missing ones, under half trace to an unresolved V gene in checked studies; the others have no known cause. The V and J calls and the clone size are those of that table, but D and trimming were determined from the DNA. The sample profile shows about 200,000 clones; 89% of them were found once. The ten largest clones capture about 6.3% of the sample.

Another Seattle source contributed samples from volunteer blood donors who had recovered from COVID-19. Each collaborating institution followed its own protocols to collect whole blood in K2EDTA tubes. For TCRbeta analysis, collaborator samples were shipped as frozen whole blood, as isolated PBMCs, or as DNA extracted from either sample type. The sequencing sample was made of peripheral blood. The sequence derives from a man between 60 and 75 years old who had recovered from COVID-19. The chain uses TRBV15 and TRBJ1-1; 7 junctional bases match TRBD1. CDR3 sequence: CATRRGGSQVSEAFF. The nucleotides are TGTGCCACCAGAAGAGGGGGCAGTCAGGTCTCTGAAGCTTTCTTT.